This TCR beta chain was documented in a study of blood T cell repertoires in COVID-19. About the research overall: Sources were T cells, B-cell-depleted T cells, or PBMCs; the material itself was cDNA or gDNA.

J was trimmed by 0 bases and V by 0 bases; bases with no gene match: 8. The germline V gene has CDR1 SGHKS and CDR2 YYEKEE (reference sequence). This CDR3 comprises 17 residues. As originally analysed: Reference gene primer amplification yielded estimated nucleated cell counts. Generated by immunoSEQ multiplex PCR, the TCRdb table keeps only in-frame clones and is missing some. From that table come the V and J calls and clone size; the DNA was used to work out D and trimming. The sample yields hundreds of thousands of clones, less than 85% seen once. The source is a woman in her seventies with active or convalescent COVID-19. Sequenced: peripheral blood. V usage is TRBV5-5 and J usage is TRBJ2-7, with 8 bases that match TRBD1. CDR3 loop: CASSLDPGTGYSYEQYF. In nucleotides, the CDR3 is TGTGCCAGCAGCTTGGACCCCGGGACAGGTTACTCCTACGAGCAGTACTTC.